This T cell receptor beta chain was recovered during a study of blood T cell repertoires in COVID-19. Across the whole study: From the United States, Italy and Spain came samples of acute and convalescent COVID-19.

Recovery meant two consecutive negative NP/OP PCR tests, professional clearance, or resolved symptoms. The CDR3 has 16 amino acids. V lost 3 bases and J lost 0, with 11 bases in between. Germline lookup yields CDR1 MNHEY and CDR2 SVGAGI. As handled by the study authors: Reference gene primer amplification gave nucleated cell count estimates. Data came from immunoSEQ multiplex PCR; TCRdb stores just in-frame clones and leaves some out. V and J calls and clone size are as listed in that table; D and trimming were resolved from the DNA. Seen here are 150,000 to 190,000 clones, roughly 80% observed once, and the top ten hold about 7.2%.

The sample was PBMCs or T cells enriched from blood (not recorded which). The clonotype originates from a man in his fifties or sixties who had recovered from COVID-19. The chain carries TRBV6-5 and TRBJ1-4; no reliable D call. Written as DNA, the CDR3 is TGTGCCAGCAGTTATACCCCGGGAGCAACTAATGAAAAACTGTTTTTT. Translation gives CASSYTPGATNEKLFF.